This is a list of T cell receptor beta chains from one sample in a study of blood T cell repertoires in COVID-19. Generated by immunoSEQ multiplex PCR, the TCRdb table keeps only in-frame clones and is missing some. The profile covers about 210,000 clones, with around 80% appearing a single time and approximately 12% taken by the ten largest. Sequencing used peripheral blood. The origin of the receptors is a woman in her thirties or forties with acute or convalescent COVID-19. Both conserved end residues are part of each CDR3. Fields, in order: V gene, D gene, J gene, clone size, CDR3 DNA, CDR3 protein. A D gene is named only where the DNA matches it firmly. Rows may omit the clone size; those that give it use once, few, many or a size class.

TRBV5-1	-	TRBJ2-7	-	TGCGCCAGCAGTAGGGTCGACAGTTCCTACGAGCAGTACTTC	CASSRVDSSYEQYF
TRBV7-2	-	TRBJ2-7	-	TGTGCCAGCAGCCCCCAGGGACAAGGGAATCGGCAGTACTTC	CASSPQGQGNRQYF
TRBV9	TRBD1	TRBJ2-7	-	TGTGCCAGCAGCGTAAGGGACAGGGATTCCCAGTACTTC	CASSVRDRDSQYF
TRBV24-1	-	TRBJ2-1	-	TGTGCCACCAGTGAAACCCTCATCAGCTCCTACAATGAGCAGTTCTTC	CATSETLISSYNEQFF
TRBV3-1/TRBV3-2	TRBD1	TRBJ1-6	few	TGTGCCAGCAGCCAAGAACAGGGGGGTTCACCCCTCCACTTT	CASSQEQGGSPLHF
TRBV10-1	-	TRBJ1-1	once	TGCGCCAGCAGTGAGGGGTCAGGGACTCGCTTTGCTTTCTTT	CASSEGSGTRFAFF
TRBV7-9	-	TRBJ2-5	-	TGTGCCAGCAGCTTAGTTGGGCCCCAAGAGACCCAGTACTTC	CASSLVGPQETQYF
TRBV2	TRBD1	TRBJ2-7	-	TGTGCCAGCACCCACCGGGACAGTTCTTACTACGAGCAGTACTTC	CASTHRDSSYYEQYF
TRBV6-5	TRBD1	TRBJ1-1	-	TGTGCCAGCAGCAGGGGGCTCATGGGAACTGAAGCTTTCTTT	CASSRGLMGTEAFF
TRBV10-3	-	TRBJ1-2	-	TGTGCCATCAGTGAGTCAACGGGAATTAACTATGGCTACACCTTC	CAISESTGINYGYTF
TRBV5-1	TRBD1	TRBJ2-2	once	TGCGCCAGCAGCCAACAGGGGGCAGGAATCGGGGAGCTGTTTTTT	CASSQQGAGIGELFF
TRBV27	-	TRBJ2-7	-	TGTGCCAGCACCCCCAGGGCGGGGTTCTCCTACGAGCAGTACTTC	CASTPRAGFSYEQYF
TRBV5-1	TRBD2	TRBJ2-6	once	TGCGCCAGCAGCTCCCCGTCCCAGGGACTAGCGGGGCCGAGCTCTGGGGCCAACGTCCTGACTTTC	CASSSPSQGLAGPSSGANVLTF
TRBV7-2	-	TRBJ2-3	-	TGTGCCAGCAGCCTACAGGGTGCAGATACGCAGTATTTT	CASSLQGADTQYF
TRBV29-1	-	TRBJ1-1	-	TGCAGCGTTGAAGGAGGAGGGAACACTGAAGCTTTCTTT	CSVEGGGNTEAFF
TRBV2	TRBD1	TRBJ1-2	-	TGTGCCAGCCCGGACAGGGGGCGCATCAACTATGGCTACACCTTC	CASPDRGRINYGYTF
TRBV19	TRBD2	TRBJ2-3	once	TGTGCCAGTAGCCCATGGACCCTTTCAGCGGGAGATCGAGATACGCAGTATTTT	CASSPWTLSAGDRDTQYF
TRBV5-5	TRBD1	TRBJ1-4	few	TGTGCCAGCAGCTTAGAGGACAGGCCAAATGAAAAACTGTTTTTT	CASSLEDRPNEKLFF
TRBV5-6	TRBD1	TRBJ2-1	-	TGTGCCAGCAGCCCACCGGGACAGCACAATGAGCAGTTCTTC	CASSPPGQHNEQFF
TRBV10-2	-	TRBJ2-2	-	TGCGCCAGCAGTGGGCCCTCGGCGACTCCTACCGGGGAGCTGTTTTTT	CASSGPSATPTGELFF
TRBV5-4	-	TRBJ2-5	-	TGTGCCAGCAGCTTAGGGGTGCAAGAGACCCAGTACTTC	CASSLGVQETQYF
TRBV24-1	-	TRBJ1-2	-	TGTGCCACCAGTGAGCAACACAGGGAGTCTGGCTACACCTTC	CATSEQHRESGYTF
TRBV2	-	TRBJ1-2	-	TGTGCCAGCAGAGGGGTGGGCTATGGCTACACCTTC	CASRGVGYGYTF
TRBV5-1	-	TRBJ2-2	-	TGCGCCAGCAGCTTCCAGGGCGCCACCGGGGAGCTGTTTTTT	CASSFQGATGELFF
TRBV29-1	TRBD2	TRBJ2-1	-	TGCAGCGTCGGACTAGCGGGAGACAATGAGCAGTTCTTC	CSVGLAGDNEQFF
TRBV6-1	TRBD1	TRBJ1-3	-	TGTGCCAGCAGTGAAGCGCTTCTGACAGGGGGCGGAAACACCATATATTTT	CASSEALLTGGGNTIYF
TRBV7-2	-	TRBJ2-7	-	TGTGCCAGCAGCACAAACGACAGATACGAGCAGTACTTC	CASSTNDRYEQYF
TRBV15	-	TRBJ2-3	once	TGTGCCACCAGCAGAGAGGTACTAGCAGATACGCAGTATTTT	CATSREVLADTQYF
TRBV6-6	TRBD1	TRBJ1-2	-	TGTGCCAGCAGAGGACAGGGGAGCTATGGCTACACCTTC	CASRGQGSYGYTF
TRBV29-1	TRBD1	TRBJ2-6	-	TGCAGCGTTAGACAGGGTGGTGGGGCCAACGTCCTGACTTTC	CSVRQGGGANVLTF
TRBV6-2/TRBV6-3	-	TRBJ2-7	few	TGTGCCAGCAGTTACAGTACTGGGCCAACCTACGAGCAGTACTTC	CASSYSTGPTYEQYF
TRBV10-2	TRBD1	TRBJ1-1	-	TGCGCCAGCAGTGCCCCGGACAGGGCAAACACTGAAGCTTTCTTT	CASSAPDRANTEAFF
TRBV10-3	-	TRBJ2-2	-	TGTGCCATCACAGCGGGTCCGAACACCGGGGAGCTGTTTTTT	CAITAGPNTGELFF
TRBV5-6	TRBD1	TRBJ1-1	once	TGTGCCAGCAGCCAGGGACAGCGAATGAACACTGAAGCTTTCTTT	CASSQGQRMNTEAFF
TRBV30	TRBD2	TRBJ2-3	-	TGTGCCTGGACACTATCACTAGCGGGAGTCTCAGATACGCAGTATTTT	CAWTLSLAGVSDTQYF
TRBV2	TRBD2	TRBJ2-3	-	TGTGCCAGCAGTGAGCTCGAGACTAGCAACACAGATACGCAGTATTTT	CASSELETSNTDTQYF
TRBV5-6	-	TRBJ2-7	-	TGTGCCAGCAGCTTGGGGCGGAGGAGCGAGCAGTACTTC	CASSLGRRSEQYF
TRBV7-6	-	TRBJ2-1	-	TGTGCCAGCAGCTTACGGCGCGGGACCGCCTACAATGAGCAGTTCTTC	CASSLRRGTAYNEQFF
TRBV4-3	-	TRBJ2-1	few	TGCGCCAGCAGCCAAGATCTAAGCGGATACAATGAGCAGTTCTTC	CASSQDLSGYNEQFF
TRBV7-2	TRBD2	TRBJ2-7	-	TGTGCCAGCAGCTCCGGGCCTAGCGGGGGGACTTACGAGCAGTACTTC	CASSSGPSGGTYEQYF
TRBV9	-	TRBJ1-2	-	TGTGCCAGCAGCGGGTTCCGGACAGACTATGGCTACACCTTC	CASSGFRTDYGYTF